A single sample is the source of the 7 T cell receptor beta chains below, sequenced in a study of shared clonotypes between healthy human individuals. Profiled with immunoSEQ multiplex PCR; TCRdb holds only in-frame clones, not every one. The sample lists more than 2,000,000 clones, approximately 90% occurring once. Sequencing used naive CD4+ T cells sorted from blood. Subset: CD45RA+ positively selected. These receptors all come from a man aged 18 to 30 in good health.

The chain couples TRBV18 to TRBJ2-1, with D hard to call. This CDR3 is 13 amino acids long. The germline V gene encodes CDR1 KGHSH and CDR2 LQKENI. The ends were cut back, 6 bases at V and 5 bases at J, with 11 bases in the middle. The DNA for the CDR3 is TGTGCCAGCTCGATCGGACCGGACAATGAGCAGTTCTTC. Protein: CASSIGPDNEQFF.

The chain is built from TRBV6-5 and TRBJ2-7, with 9 bases aligning to TRBD1. Germline V gene lookup returns CDR1 MNHEY and CDR2 SVGAGI. This CDR3 comprises 14 residues. With V trimmed by 5 bases and J by 3 bases, 5 bases remained unmatched. Here the CDR3 DNA reads TGTGCCAGCAGTCCCCGGACAGGGGTCTACGAGCAGTACTTC. It yields the protein CASSPRTGVYEQYF.

The chain uses TRBV27 and TRBJ1-3; no firm D call. The CDR3 contains 10 residues. Trimming cost V 8 bases and J 4 bases, with 3 bases left between them. The V gene's germline CDR1 is MNHEY and CDR2 SMNVEV (reference sequence). The CDR3 DNA sequence: TGTGCCAGCCCAGGAAACACCATATATTTT. Translated, it gives CASPGNTIYF.

This chain connects TRBV20-1 to TRBJ2-7; D not resolved. The length of the CDR3 is 10 residues. Germline lookup yields CDR1 DFQATT and CDR2 SNEGSKA (reference sequence). V dropped 8 bases and J dropped 2 bases, with 7 bases sitting between them. The CDR3: CSIEAYEQYF. The CDR3 DNA is TGCAGTATCGAGGCCTACGAGCAGTACTTC.

The chain recombines TRBV6-6 with TRBJ2-1; 7 bases are a match to TRBD2. The germline gives CDR1 MNHNY, CDR2 SVGAGI (reference sequence). The CDR3 consists of 12 residues. Trimming took 6 bases from V and 5 from J; bases not matched to a gene: 1. CDR3 protein: CASRGGDNEQFF. In DNA form, the CDR3 reads TGTGCCAGCAGGGGGGGGGACAATGAGCAGTTCTTC.

The gene calls are TRBV9 and TRBJ2-3; 14 bases line up with TRBD2. V shed 6 bases, J shed 4 bases, and the junction held 7 bases outside the gene matches. The CDR3 is made up of 16 amino acids. CDR1 is SGDLS, CDR2 YYNGEE, per germline. In DNA form, the CDR3 reads TGTGCCAGCACCCCCGGGACTAGCGGGAGCTCAGATACGCAGTATTTT. Protein: CASTPGTSGSSDTQYF.

The rearrangement links TRBV7-9 to TRBJ2-5, with a tentative D call TRBD2 (5 bases). The V end was cut by 4 bases, the J end by 5 bases, with 20 bases between. This CDR3 has 16 amino acids. CDR1 is SEHNR, CDR2 FQNEAQ, per germline (reference sequence). The CDR3 loop is CASSSTSKLGRETQYF. The CDR3 region has the DNA TGTGCCAGCAGCTCTACCTCAAAACTAGGTCGGGAGACCCAGTACTTC.